One sample yielded the 19 T cell receptor beta chains listed below, sequenced in a study of tissue T cells after allogeneic stem cell transplantation. Only in-frame clones appear in the TCRdb table, and some are missing; sequencing was by immunoSEQ multiplex PCR. The sample lists 48,000 or so clones, around 70% occurring once. Specimen: sorted cells pooled from one or two spleens. Source of these receptors: a pool of C57BL/6 mice in good health.

Notes on this clone: Gene names refer to mouse genes. The read ends 1 residue early relative to the CDR3; the germline J gene fills the gap. This chain joins TRBV29 and TRBJ2-4, with TRBD1 matching over 7 bases. The germline CDR1 and CDR2 sequences are MSHET and SYDVDS. Trimming cost V 3 bases and J 6 bases; bases outside gene matches: 6. The CDR3 runs to 14 residues. CDR3 bases read: TGTGCTAGCAGTTTGCCCACAGGGGAGAACACCTTGTAC. Protein: CASSLPTGENTLY. The whole CDR3 sequence is CASSLPTGENTLYF.

Regarding this clone: The germline and genes are mouse ones. The CDR3 extends 1 residue past the end of the read, so its final part is completed from the germline J gene. The rearrangement links TRBV2 to TRBJ1-2, with 11 bases identical to TRBD1. There are 15 residues in the CDR3. Trimming took 1 base from V and 2 from J; bases not matched to a gene: 0. Germline V lookup: CDR1 LGHNA, CDR2 YSYQKL. The CDR3 here is CASSQGDRGNSDYTF. Incomplete CDR3 DNA: TGTGCCAGCAGCCAAGGGGACAGGGGGAACTCCGACTACACC.

This clone has a handful of counts. Genes here carry mouse names. The CDR3 extends 1 residue past the end of the read, so its final part is completed from the germline J gene. The chain recombines TRBV17 with TRBJ2-7, with D hard to call. Germline V gene data show CDR1 as MNHDT and CDR2 as YYDKIL. The CDR3 contains 12 residues. Trimming took off 3 bases at V and 3 bases at J, with 6 bases between the two ends. CDR3 residues: CASSRGGYEQYF. The part of the CDR3 DNA that was read is TGTGCTAGCAGTAGGGGCGGCTATGAACAGTAC.

This clone has a single count. Gene names and germline refer to mouse. The observed sequence ends 1 residue before the CDR3 terminus, with the missing tail filled in from the germline J gene. The genes are TRBV1 and TRBJ2-5; no definite D call. Germline CDR1 reads NSQYPW; CDR2 reads LRSPGD (reference sequence). This CDR3 is 13 amino acids long. Trimming took 3 bases from V and 1 from J, leaving 5 bases between them. The covered CDR3 bases are TGCACCTGCAGTGCGGACGACCAAGACACCCAGTAC. This translates into CTCSADDQDTQY. The whole CDR3 is CTCSADDQDTQYF. Full variable domain (outside the CDR3, taken from reference TRBV1 and TRBJ2-5): VTLLEQNPRWRLVPRGQAVNLRCILKNSQYPWMSWYQQDLQKQLQWLFTLRSPGDKEVKSLPGADYLATRVTDTELRLQVANMSQGRTLYCTCSADDQDTQYFGPGTRLLVL.

As to this clone: Gene names follow the mouse nomenclature. The read halts 1 residue ahead of the CDR3 end, with the missing end drawn from the germline J gene. The rearrangement uses TRBV13-2 and TRBJ1-1; D unresolved. The CDR3 runs to 15 residues. The V gene's germline CDR1 is NNHNN and CDR2 SYGAGS (reference sequence). Between the trimmed V and J ends, which lost 0 bases and 0 bases, there was a span of 9 bases. CDR3 DNA (partial): TGTGCCAGCGGTGATGAGAGGCAATCAAACACAGAAGTCTTC. Its protein is CASGDERQSNTEVF. The CDR3 as a whole reads CASGDERQSNTEVFF.

With respect to this clone: Gene names denote mouse genes. The read ends 1 residue before the CDR3 terminus; that terminus is restored from the germline J gene. The chain employs TRBV30 and TRBJ2-1; 7 bases match TRBD1. Germline V CDR1 and CDR2: SQVVS, ANEGSEA. The CDR3 has 12 amino acids. V was pared by 6 bases and J by 7 bases, with 6 bases of the junction left unmatched. The CDR3 loop is CSSDRAGAEQFF. The sequenced CDR3 bases are TGTAGTTCCGACAGGGCGGGGGCTGAGCAGTTC. The whole variable domain, remainder taken from reference TRBV30 and TRBJ2-1, is SVLLYQKPNRDICQSGTSLKIQCVADSQVVSMFWYQQFQEQSLMLMATANEGSEATYESGFTKDKFPISRPNLTFSTLTVNNARPGDSSIYFCSSDRAGAEQFFGPGTRLTVL.

This clone was detected a few times. The germline and genes are mouse ones. The sequence runs out 1 residue before the end of the CDR3; the remainder is reconstructed from the germline J gene. The V call is TRBV13-2, the J call TRBJ2-7, with 9 bases fitting TRBD1. Trimming removed 2 bases from V and 7 bases from J; junction bases left unmatched: 1. CDR3 length: 12 residues. CDR1 and CDR2 from the germline V gene are NNHNN and SYGAGS (reference sequence). CDR3 DNA (partial): TGTGCCAGCGGTGAGGGGACAGGGGAACAGTAC. Residues: CASGEGTGEQY. The CDR3, in full, reads CASGEGTGEQYF.

Points on this clone: Here the gene names and germline are mouse. Coverage ceases 1 residue before the CDR3 finishes, and the germline J gene fills in the end. The chain recombines TRBV1 with TRBJ2-7, with 11 bases lining up with TRBD2. J lost 5 bases, V lost 0 bases, and 3 bases had no gene match. CDR1 and CDR2 from the germline V gene are NSQYPW and LRSPGD (reference sequence). The CDR3 spans 15 residues. The CDR3 loop is CTCSADTGGAHEQYF. Partial CDR3 DNA: TGCACCTGCAGTGCAGATACTGGGGGGGCGCATGAACAGTAC. Drawing the rest from reference TRBV1 and TRBJ2-7, the complete variable domain is VTLLEQNPRWRLVPRGQAVNLRCILKNSQYPWMSWYQQDLQKQLQWLFTLRSPGDKEVKSLPGADYLATRVTDTELRLQVANMSQGRTLYCTCSADTGGAHEQYFGPGTRLTVL.

This clone was seen once. The gene symbols are mouse symbols. The observed sequence ends 1 residue before the CDR3 terminus, with the missing tail filled in from the germline J gene. The rearrangement joins TRBV13-3 to TRBJ2-3; 10 bases are shared with TRBD1. The germline gives CDR1 NNHDY, CDR2 SYVADS. The CDR3 extends over 16 amino acids. The V gene end was trimmed by 1 base and the J gene end by 0 bases; junction bases not matched to a gene: 2. CDR3 DNA (partial): TGTGCCAGCAGTGATCCGGGACAGGGGAGTGCAGAAACGCTGTAT. It yields the protein CASSDPGQGSAETLY. From start to end, the CDR3 is CASSDPGQGSAETLYF.

Points on this clone: Mouse germline and gene names are used. The CDR3 goes on 1 residue after the read ends, and that part is filled in from the germline J gene. The chain employs TRBV20 and TRBJ2-4, with D uncertain. This CDR3 spans 12 amino acids. Germline CDR1 and CDR2: GFQATS and STVNSAI. The ends were cut back, 3 bases at V and 0 bases at J, with 4 bases in the middle. The sequenced part of the CDR3 DNA is TGTGGTGCTAGAGCTAGTCAAAACACCTTGTAC. The encoded protein is CGARASQNTLY. From start to end, the CDR3 is CGARASQNTLYF.

This clone came up once. The gene symbols are mouse symbols. The observed sequence ends 1 residue before the CDR3 terminus, with the missing tail filled in from the germline J gene. This rearrangement joins TRBV1 to TRBJ2-4, with 11 bases aligning to TRBD2. The V gene end was trimmed by 4 bases and the J gene end by 4 bases; junction bases not matched to a gene: 1. Germline V gene sequence: CDR1 NSQYPW, CDR2 LRSPGD (reference sequence). The CDR3 runs 14 residues. Partial CDR3 DNA: TGCACCTGCAGTGGGGGACTGGGGGAAAACACCTTGTAC. Translated: CTCSGGLGENTLY. The complete CDR3 protein is CTCSGGLGENTLYF.

Of note for this clone: Here the gene names and germline are mouse. Coverage ceases 1 residue before the CDR3 finishes, and the germline J gene fills in the end. The rearrangement joins TRBV23 to TRBJ2-3; the table's D call, TRBD2, was not checked against the DNA. Per germline, CDR1 KGHTA and CDR2 FQNQQP. This CDR3 has 13 residues. The CDR3 reads CSSSGLGGGTLYF. The covered CDR3 bases are TGCTCCAGCAGCGGACTGGGGGGGGGAACGCTGTAT.

This clone was found once. All gene names here are mouse names. The CDR3 extends 1 residue past the end of the read, so its final part is completed from the germline J gene. V gene TRBV29 combines with J gene TRBJ2-5; possibly TRBD1 for D (6 bases). This CDR3 spans 15 amino acids. Germline CDR1 and CDR2: MSHET and SYDVDS. V was cut by 5 bases and J by 0 bases, with 12 bases left in between. CDR3 residues: CASSPSGTNQDTQYF. The sequenced part of the CDR3 DNA is TGTGCTAGCAGTCCATCCGGGACAAACCAAGACACCCAGTAC. Looking up the rest from reference TRBV29 and TRBJ2-5 gives the full variable domain: DMKVTQMPRYLIKRMGENVLLECGQDMSHETMYWYRQDPGLGLQLIYISYDVDSNSEGDIPKGYRVSRKKREHFSLILDSAKTNQTSVYFCASSPSGTNQDTQYFGPGTRLLVL.

Turning to this clone: These gene names are mouse names. The sequenced fragment ends 1 residue before the CDR3 boundary, so the rest is inferred from the germline J gene. V is TRBV20 and J is TRBJ2-5; D unresolved. Trimming left V 1 base short and J 0 bases short, with 5 bases between. Germline CDR1 and CDR2: GFQATS and STVNSAI. The CDR3 runs 13 residues. The CDR3 DNA, read in part, is TGTGGTGCTAGGGTGGACAACCAAGACACCCAGTAC. Encoded protein: CGARVDNQDTQY. The full-length CDR3 reads as CGARVDNQDTQYF.

As regards this clone: The gene names here belong to mouse. The read ends 1 residue early relative to the CDR3; the germline J gene fills the gap. The J gene is TRBJ1-1, the V gene TRBV13-2; D gene ambiguous. The CDR3 sequence is 10 residues long. V was clipped by 2 bases and J by 7 bases, with 3 bases between them. CDR1 NNHNN and CDR2 SYGAGS come from the germline V gene (reference sequence). Partial CDR3 DNA: TGTGCCAGCGGTGAGGGAGAAGTCTTC. This encodes CASGEGEVF. In full, the CDR3 is CASGEGEVFF.

Of note for this clone: Genes and germline are mouse. From the germline J gene comes the end of the CDR3, since the read stops 1 residue before it. The chain employs TRBV19 and TRBJ2-5; D tentatively reads TRBD1 or TRBD2 (5 bases each). CDR1 and CDR2 (germline): FNHDT, SITEND (reference sequence). This CDR3 is built from 13 residues. V lost 3 bases to trimming and J lost 1 base, with 6 bases between them. The CDR3 sequence: CASSRGHQDTQYF. The CDR3 DNA, read in part, is TGTGCCAGCAGTAGGGGACACCAAGACACCCAGTAC.

As for this clone: The listed genes are named as in mouse. The missing CDR3 end, 1 residue past where the read stops, is filled in from the germline J gene. This chain uses TRBV29 with TRBJ2-2; D is ambiguous. Germline CDR1 MSHET, CDR2 SYDVDS. This CDR3 has 15 residues. V was pared by 0 bases and J by 0 bases, with 5 bases between. CDR3 DNA (partial): TGTGCTAGCAGTTTATCAGACACAAACACCGGGCAGCTCTAC. Amino acids: CASSLSDTNTGQLY. The full-length CDR3 reads as CASSLSDTNTGQLYF.

The sample holds one count of this clone. Germline and genes here are mouse. The read falls 1 residue short of the CDR3 end, and the missing part is taken from the germline J gene. The chain employs TRBV15 and TRBJ2-4, with D uncertain. This CDR3 is 12 amino acids long. Trimming removed 6 bases from V and 0 bases from J, with 4 bases in between. The germline CDR1 and CDR2 sequences are SGHND and FRSKSL. The part of the CDR3 DNA that was read is TGTGCCAGCAGCCCTAGTCAAAACACCTTGTAC. Translation: CASSPSQNTLY. The entire CDR3 protein is CASSPSQNTLYF.

This clone was found once. The gene names given are mouse names. Read data end 1 residue before the CDR3 end; the end is taken from the germline J gene. The gene calls are TRBV13-1 and TRBJ1-2; 10 bases match TRBD1. Germline CDR1 reads NSHNY; CDR2 reads SYGAGN. The CDR3 length is 13 residues. V dropped 6 bases and J dropped 3; count of bases not matched to a gene: 2. Incomplete CDR3 DNA: TGTGCCAGCAAGGGACAGGGGTACTCCGACTACACC. Its translation: CASKGQGYSDYT. The CDR3, in full, reads CASKGQGYSDYTF.